This passage covers 21 T cell receptor beta chains from one sample sequenced in a study of cytomegalovirus exposure and HLA in healthy donors. The PCR was carried out with 60 Vbeta primers and 13 Jbeta primers. Generated by immunoSEQ multiplex PCR, the TCRdb table keeps only in-frame clones and is missing some. The sample contains more than 150,000 clones, around 80% of which appear only once. Sequencing was performed on PBMCs. The receptors stem from a woman in her thirties or forties in good health and CMV-seropositive.

This clone was observed a handful of times. This sequence joins TRBV19 and TRBJ2-1; TRBD2 matches 11 bases. The V and J ends lost 3 bases and 2 bases, in that order; junction bases with no gene match: 3. This CDR3 contains 16 residues. Germline CDR1 is LNHDA and CDR2 is SQIVND (reference sequence). The CDR3 region is CASSMTSGTPYNEQFF. The CDR3 nucleotides are TGTGCCAGTAGTATGACTAGCGGGACGCCCTACAATGAGCAGTTCTTC.

The chain employs TRBV28 and TRBJ1-2; a weak D match, TRBD1 (5 bases). The V gene lost 6 bases and the J gene lost 1 base, with 12 bases spanning the gap. Germline CDR1 is MDHEN and CDR2 is SYDVKM. The CDR3 runs to 14 residues. CDR3: CASSLYRSNYGYTF. CDR3 nucleotides: TGTGCCAGCAGCCTATACAGGAGTAACTATGGCTACACCTTC.

This sequence joins TRBV19 and TRBJ2-7; TRBD1 matches at 7 bases. The CDR3 sequence is 14 residues long. Germline CDR1 and CDR2: LNHDA and SQIVND (reference sequence). V trimming: 9 bases; J trimming: 0 bases; junction bases outside the gene matches: 8. The CDR3 region is CASLRQGTSYEQYF. The CDR3 nucleotides read TGTGCCAGCCTTAGACAGGGAACCTCCTACGAGCAGTACTTC.

The chain uses TRBV7-2 and TRBJ2-1; 7 bases are shared with TRBD1. V shed 5 bases, J shed 10 bases, and the junction held 8 bases outside the gene matches. The germline CDR1 and CDR2 sequences are SGHTA and FQGNSA. CDR3 size: 13 residues. The CDR3 DNA follows: TGTGCCAGCAGCCCCCGGGACAGATCCGAGCAGTTCTTC. It specifies CASSPRDRSEQFF.

The genes are TRBV19 and TRBJ2-1, with a weak D call TRBD2 (6 bases). Trimming shortened V by 5 bases and J by 3 bases, and 11 bases separated the two germline ends. The length of the CDR3 is 14 residues. Germline CDR1 reads LNHDA; CDR2 reads SQIVND (reference sequence). CDR3 DNA sequence: TGTGCCAGTAGTCGGGGGAGTAGCTACAATGAGCAGTTCTTC. Amino acids: CASSRGSSYNEQFF. The full variable domain, rest sourced from reference TRBV19 and TRBJ2-1, is DGGITQSPKYLFRKEGQNVTLSCEQNLNHDAMYWYRQDPGQGLRLIYYSQIVNDFQKGDIAEGYSVSREKKESFPLTVTSAQKNPTAFYLCASSRGSSYNEQFFGPGTRLTVL.

This chain connects TRBV7-9 to TRBJ2-1; 11 bases line up with TRBD1. In germline, CDR1 is SEHNR, CDR2 FQNEAQ (reference sequence). After removal of 4 bases from V and 6 bases from J, the junction contained 8 bases not matched to a gene. This CDR3 contains 16 residues. The CDR3 nucleotides are TGTGCCAGCAGCTCAATCGTGGGACAGGGGGGCAATGAGCAGTTCTTC. As protein: CASSSIVGQGGNEQFF.

The V gene is TRBV20-1, the J gene TRBJ2-7; D ambiguous. The V and J ends lost 5 bases and 6 bases respectively, with 11 bases between them. The CDR3 extends over 11 amino acids. Looked up from germline, CDR1 is DFQATT and CDR2 is SNEGSKA (reference sequence). The CDR3 DNA is TGCAGTGCTCGCGAAGCGAGCGAGCAGTACTTC. Protein product: CSAREASEQYF.

CDR3 loop: CASSLNRGFNEQFF. The CDR3 nucleotides read TGTGCCAGCAGCTTGAACCGGGGTTTCAATGAGCAGTTCTTC. The V gene is TRBV5-4, the J gene TRBJ2-1; possibly TRBD2 for D (5 bases). The V gene's germline CDR1 is SGHNT and CDR2 YYREEE (reference sequence). There are 14 residues in the CDR3. V was clipped by 1 base and J by 6 bases, with 11 bases between them.

This clone was detected only a few times. The rearrangement links TRBV28 to TRBJ1-1; 8 nucleotides align to TRBD1. Germline V CDR1 and CDR2: MDHEN, SYDVKM. The J segment lost 10 bases and the V segment lost 5 bases, leaving 15 bases of the junction unmatched. This CDR3 is built from 15 residues. The CDR3 protein is CASSQPSGQVPGAFF. CDR3 nucleotides: TGTGCCAGCAGTCAACCATCGGGACAGGTCCCCGGAGCTTTCTTT.

The chain links TRBV29-1 to TRBJ2-6, with TRBD1 matching 8 bases. CDR1 and CDR2 (germline): SQVTM, ANQGSEA. The CDR3 sequence is 15 residues long. Trimming took 6 bases from V and 1 from J; bases not matched to a gene: 5. CDR3 coding DNA: TGCAGCGTGGGACAGGTTGTTTCTGGGGCCAACGTCCTGACTTTC. It is translated as CSVGQVVSGANVLTF.

J is TRBJ1-4 and V is TRBV11-3; D might be TRBD1 (6 bases). The length of the CDR3 is 20 residues. Trimming removed 4 bases from V and 4 bases from J, with 28 bases in between. Germline assignment: CDR1 SGHNT and CDR2 YENEEA. CDR3 sequence reads: CASSSLGGYRVRGNNEKLFF. The CDR3 DNA reads TGTGCCAGCAGCTCCCTGGGGGGATACAGGGTGCGGGGGAATAATGAAAAACTGTTTTTT.

This clone was counted only a few times. The chain carries TRBV14 and TRBJ1-1; D call uncertain. CDR3 length: 13 residues. Germline assignment: CDR1 SGHDN and CDR2 FVKESK. Trimming cost V 3 bases and J 12 bases, with 17 bases left between them. The CDR3 sequence: CASSQLDLERTFF. The CDR3 DNA sequence: TGTGCCAGCAGCCAGTTGGATTTAGAGAGGACTTTCTTT.

The chain employs TRBV28 and TRBJ1-5, with D tentatively TRBD1 (6 bases). CDR3 size: 17 residues. Germline V gives CDR1 MDHEN, CDR2 SYDVKM. The germline V and J ends were trimmed by 7 bases and 0 bases, with 19 bases remaining between them. The CDR3 loop reads CASNPPRGFISNQPQHF. DNA of the CDR3: TGTGCCAGCAACCCCCCCAGGGGCTTTATTAGCAATCAGCCCCAGCATTTT.

This clone appeared once. V usage is TRBV7-8 and J usage is TRBJ2-5; TRBD2 aligns across 9 bases. The germline gives CDR1 SGHVS, CDR2 FQNEAQ. V dropped 1 base and J dropped 5; count of bases not matched to a gene: 8. This CDR3 is 16 amino acids long. CDR3 residues: CASSLVLREGPETQYF. The CDR3, as DNA: TGTGCCAGCAGCTTAGTCTTGCGGGAGGGCCCGGAGACCCAGTACTTC.

This clone was counted between two and nine times. The chain joins TRBV9 to TRBJ2-1; 8 positions match TRBD2. The CDR3 has 13 residues. V lost 5 bases to trimming and J lost 6 bases; unmatched junction nucleotides: 4. Germline V gene lookup returns CDR1 SGDLS and CDR2 YYNGEE. For the CDR3, the DNA is TGTGCCAGCAGTCCGGGAGGGTTCAATGAGCAGTTCTTC. Protein product: CASSPGGFNEQFF.

The V gene is TRBV6-1, the J gene TRBJ2-2, with 10 bases fitting TRBD1. V was clipped by 4 bases and J by 1 base; unmatched bases: 3. This CDR3 comprises 16 residues. CDR1 is MNHNS, CDR2 SASEGT, per germline. This CDR3 is CASSGGTGVNTGELFF. The CDR3, as DNA: TGTGCCAGCAGTGGGGGGACAGGGGTGAACACCGGGGAGCTGTTTTTT.

This clone was observed once. The chain employs TRBV29-1 and TRBJ2-2, with 8 bases identical to TRBD2. The CDR3 consists of 16 residues. The V and J ends lost 4 bases and 1 base, in that order; junction bases with no gene match: 8. CDR1 is SQVTM, CDR2 ANQGSEA, per germline. CDR3 sequence: CSVGFSGKGNTGELFF. In DNA, the CDR3 is TGCAGCGTTGGTTTTAGCGGGAAGGGGAACACCGGGGAGCTGTTTTTT.

This chain uses TRBV19 with TRBJ2-6; TRBD1 aligns across 8 bases. CDR1 and CDR2 (germline): LNHDA, SQIVND (reference sequence). CDR3 length equals 16 residues. With 3 bases clipped from V and 0 bases from J, the junction kept 1 base outside the gene matches. CDR3 loop: CASSITGGSGANVLTF. For the CDR3, the DNA is TGTGCCAGTAGTATCACAGGGGGCTCTGGGGCCAACGTCCTGACTTTC.

This clone was counted a few times. The gene calls are TRBV30 and TRBJ1-6; the match to TRBD1 covers 7 bases. J lost 11 bases, V lost 7 bases, and 20 bases had no gene match. Germline CDR1 GTSNPN, CDR2 SVGIG (reference sequence). CDR3 length equals 16 residues. The CDR3 protein is CASTRQGGRPGTPLHF. The CDR3 bases are TGTGCCTCAACTCGACAGGGCGGCCGACCGGGTACACCCCTCCACTTT.

This chain joins TRBV23-1 and TRBJ1-5; D unresolved. TRBV23-1 belongs to the ORF category, with a function that is uncertain. V dropped 4 bases and J dropped 2 bases, with 12 bases sitting between them. The length of the CDR3 is 15 residues. In DNA form, the CDR3 reads TGCGCCAGCAGTCCGAGCCCCTTTTGCAATCAGCCCCAGCATTTT. The encoded protein is CASSPSPFCNQPQHF.

The chain combines TRBV9 with TRBJ1-1, with TRBD1 matching 8 bases. With 1 base clipped from V and 1 base from J, the junction kept 0 bases outside the gene matches. Germline values: CDR1 SGDLS, CDR2 YYNGEE. The CDR3 consists of 14 residues. CDR3 loop: CASSVTGGNTEAFF. In nucleotides, the CDR3 is TGTGCCAGCAGCGTAACAGGGGGGAACACTGAAGCTTTCTTT.